The present entry profiles one T cell receptor beta chain with its context. Its antigen is not known. PCR primers comprised 60 Vbeta and 13 Jbeta primers. Using immunoSEQ multiplex PCR, the repertoire was profiled, and TCRdb retains in-frame clones only, with some absent. In the table there are 150,000 to 200,000 clones, 84% of which are singletons. Germline V CDR1 and CDR2: SGDLS, YYNGEE. J lost 6 bases, V lost 2 bases, and 6 bases had no gene match. There are 17 residues in the CDR3. The sample belongs to a study of cytomegalovirus exposure and HLA in healthy donors. The overall study: For the roughly 390 genotyped donors, 81% fell within the Caucasian-associated ancestry cluster. General study findings and limits: In a later analysis, TCR beta V- and J-gene trimming showed a link to a missense DCLRE1C variant.

This clonotype was sampled from a woman aged 50 to 60 in good health and CMV-seropositive. The J gene is TRBJ2-3, the V gene TRBV9; 16 bases align to TRBD2. Source material: PBMCs. CDR3 in amino acids: CASSVGTSGGAGDTQYF. The CDR3 coding sequence is TGTGCCAGCAGCGTGGGGACTAGCGGGGGGGCGGGGGATACGCAGTATTTT.